These 27 T cell receptor beta chains originate from one sample sequenced in a study of T cells after yellow fever vaccination (dated by TCRdb to 2018 to 2020). The treatment or condition label for this specimen denotes: live attenuated yellow fever vaccine strain. The library came from 5' RACE. The sequencer listed for this sample is Illumina HiSeq 2500. TCRdb trimmed the raw reads at Q25, called clones with MiXCR and kept productive beta chains. For every CDR3 protein sequence, its rows merge into one entry that carries the most common genes and DNA. The sample table holds about 330,000 distinct CDR3 sequences, of which roughly 7.5% were seen once. The top ten clonotypes cover roughly 18% of the sample. The material sequenced was PBMCs, taken roughly 45 days after the first yellow fever vaccination. The receptors derive from a man between 18 and 35 years old who received the YFV17D yellow fever vaccine.

This chain uses TRBV3-1 with TRBJ2-3, with 7 bases fitting TRBD2. V was clipped by 8 bases and J by 3 bases; unmatched bases: 11. Germline V lookup: CDR1 LGHDT, CDR2 YNNKEL (reference sequence). The CDR3 is 15 residues long. The CDR3 DNA follows: TGTGCCAGCGGGGCACTTAGCGGGCTGACAGATACGCAGTATTTT. Translation gives CASGALSGLTDTQYF.

In this sample, this clonotype turned up a few times. This chain connects TRBV5-1 to TRBJ2-1, with D tentatively TRBD1 or TRBD2 (6 bases each). Germline V gives CDR1 SGHRS, CDR2 YFSETQ. The CDR3 is 14 residues long. Trimming cost V 3 bases and J 3 bases, with 10 bases left between them. The CDR3 DNA reads TGCGCCAGCAGCTGGGCGGGACACTACAATGAGCAGTTCTTC. Its translation is CASSWAGHYNEQFF.

In its sample, this clonotype was seen a few times. This sequence joins TRBV5-6 and TRBJ1-1, with TRBD1 matching 7 bases. J gave up 8 bases and V 3 bases, and 4 bases lay outside the gene matches. The germline gives CDR1 SGHDT, CDR2 YYEEEE. CDR3 length: 12 amino acids. The CDR3 region is CASSSQGQEAFF. CDR3 nucleotide sequence: TGTGCCAGCAGCTCCCAGGGACAGGAAGCTTTCTTT.

This clonotype was seen a handful of times. This chain connects TRBV15 to TRBJ1-2, with 7 bases matching TRBD1. With V trimmed by 4 bases and J by 4 bases, 9 bases remained unmatched. Per the germline V gene, CDR1 is LNHNV and CDR2 is YYDKDF (reference sequence). The CDR3 totals 15 residues. CDR3 coding DNA: TGTGCCACCAGCAACGAAAGAGGGGGCCTCTATGGCTACACCTTC. Its protein is CATSNERGGLYGYTF.

This clonotype occurred many times. The chain carries TRBV6-6 and TRBJ1-2, with no clear D. Germline V gene sequence: CDR1 MNHNY, CDR2 SVGAGI (reference sequence). Deletions cut 7 bases from V and 9 bases from J, with 15 bases between. The CDR3 is made up of 12 amino acids. The chain's CDR3 is CASTPAGGSYTF. In DNA form, the CDR3 reads TGTGCCAGCACTCCCGCCGGAGGGAGCTACACCTTC.

V gene TRBV10-3 combines with J gene TRBJ2-1, with D possibly being TRBD1 or TRBD2 (6 bases each). V lost 7 bases and J lost 8, with 15 bases in between. The CDR3 runs 13 residues. Germline V CDR1 and CDR2: ENHRY, SYGVKD. CDR3 bases: TGTGCCATCAAAGGGGGGAGGAATGATGAGCAGTTCTTC. This gives the protein CAIKGGRNDEQFF.

In this sample, this clonotype turned up a few times. The chain combines TRBV4-3 with TRBJ2-1; D remains unclear. The CDR3 consists of 13 residues. With 6 bases removed from V and 6 bases from J, the gap between germline ends came to 12 bases. From germline, CDR1 is LGHNA and CDR2 YSLEER. The DNA of the CDR3 is TGCGCCAGCAGTCCCCAGACGGGCAATGAGCAGTTCTTC. It specifies CASSPQTGNEQFF.

This rearrangement joins TRBV10-2 to TRBJ1-2; 8 nucleotides line up with TRBD1. Germline CDR1 reads WSHSY; CDR2 reads SAAADI. J gave up 6 bases and V 3 bases, and 15 bases lay outside the gene matches. The CDR3 length is 17 residues. CDR3 coding DNA: TGCGCCAGCAGTGAATCCTTAGTTGGACAGGGTACGGATGGCTACACCTTC. This gives the protein CASSESLVGQGTDGYTF.

In DNA form, the CDR3 reads TGTGCCACCAGTGACCCCGGGGGGGCAGGAGATACGCAGTATTTT. Encoded protein: CATSDPGGAGDTQYF. The rearrangement uses TRBV24-1 and TRBJ2-3, with TRBD2 identical over 8 bases. This CDR3 has 15 residues. The J segment lost 5 bases and the V segment lost 4 bases, leaving 7 bases of the junction unmatched. Germline values: CDR1 KGHDR, CDR2 SFDVKD.

This clonotype came up many times. The V call is TRBV28, the J call TRBJ1-5; D is ambiguous. Germline lookup yields CDR1 MDHEN and CDR2 SYDVKM. Trimming shortened V by 3 bases and J by 5 bases, and 8 bases separated the two germline ends. CDR3 length: 13 amino acids. CDR3 loop: CASSLIRDQPQHF. Written as DNA, the CDR3 is TGTGCCAGCAGTTTGATTAGGGATCAGCCCCAGCATTTT.

This chain uses TRBV11-1 with TRBJ2-2; no definite D call. Germline V gives CDR1 SGHAT, CDR2 FQDESV (reference sequence). V dropped 4 bases and J dropped 6 bases, with 18 bases sitting between them. This CDR3 is built from 16 residues. Here the CDR3 reads CASSSFPRTPSGELFF. The CDR3 coding sequence is TGTGCCAGCAGCTCATTTCCTAGGACCCCTTCCGGGGAGCTGTTTTTT.

This clonotype has a count of ten or more. V gene TRBV12-3 or TRBV12-4 combines with J gene TRBJ2-5; D remains ambiguous. The CDR3 is 12 amino acids. Trimming cost V 6 bases and J 7 bases, with 12 bases left between them. The CDR3 reads CASSLLLGTQYF. The CDR3 DNA follows: TGTGCCAGCAGCCTGCTCCTCGGGACCCAGTACTTC.

The chain is built from TRBV18 and TRBJ1-1, with D hard to call. The CDR3 consists of 13 residues. V was clipped by 0 bases and J by 4 bases, with 6 bases between them. Germline CDR1 KGHSH, CDR2 LQKENI. CDR3 protein: CASSPPLSTEAFF. Written as DNA, the CDR3 is TGTGCCAGCTCACCACCTCTAAGCACTGAAGCTTTCTTT.

This clonotype has just a few counts. The chain has TRBV5-1 and TRBJ2-4, with 11 bases lining up with TRBD2. This CDR3 region has 15 residues. J was trimmed by 6 bases and V by 4 bases; bases with no gene match: 6. The germline V gene encodes CDR1 SGHRS and CDR2 YFSETQ. Here the CDR3 DNA reads TGCGCCAGCAGCAAGACTAGCGGGGCCGGAAACATTCAGTACTTC. Amino acids: CASSKTSGAGNIQYF.

This clonotype was detected only a few times. V and J are TRBV18 and TRBJ1-5, with D hard to call. The CDR3 runs to 14 residues. The V end lost 2 bases, the J end lost 5 bases, and 10 bases lay between the germline ends. Germline lookup yields CDR1 KGHSH and CDR2 LQKENI. The CDR3 protein is CASSPVTEDQPQHF. Here the CDR3 DNA reads TGTGCCAGCTCACCAGTCACAGAGGATCAGCCCCAGCATTTT. Filled out from reference TRBV18 and TRBJ1-5, the complete variable domain reads NAGVMQNPRHLVRRRGQEARLRCSPMKGHSHVYWYRQLPEEGLKFMVYLQKENIIDESGMPKERFSAEFPKEGPSILRIQQVVRGDSAAYFCASSPVTEDQPQHFGDGTRLSIL.

V gene TRBV7-9 combines with J gene TRBJ1-2, with 10 bases identical to TRBD1. J was trimmed by 6 bases and V by 6 bases; bases with no gene match: 7. The CDR3 length is 14 residues. The germline gives CDR1 SEHNR, CDR2 FQNEAQ (reference sequence). This CDR3 is CASRPPGQGNGYTF. The CDR3 nucleotides are TGTGCCAGCAGACCTCCGGGACAGGGGAATGGCTACACCTTC.

V is TRBV7-9 and J is TRBJ2-1, with no clear D. Trimming removed 4 bases at V and 4 bases at J, with 14 bases between. This CDR3 has 15 amino acids. Germline CDR1 SEHNR, CDR2 FQNEAQ (reference sequence). CDR3 in amino acids: CASSSKSLGYNEQFF. In DNA, the CDR3 is TGTGCCAGCAGCTCCAAGTCCCTGGGGTACAATGAGCAGTTCTTC.

This clonotype was seen more than once but under ten times. This chain connects TRBV18 to TRBJ1-1; 7 nucleotides match TRBD1. The ends lost 2 bases at V and 7 bases at J; junction bases unmatched: 7. CDR3 length: 14 amino acids. Germline V gene data show CDR1 as KGHSH and CDR2 as LQKENI. For the CDR3, the DNA is TGTGCCAGCTCACCAGTCTCGGCAGGGGGTGAAGCTTTCTTT. Protein: CASSPVSAGGEAFF.

This rearrangement joins TRBV9 to TRBJ2-1; D uncertain. Trimming took off 0 bases at V and 5 bases at J, with 3 bases between the two ends. Germline loops: CDR1 SGDLS, CDR2 YYNGEE. The CDR3 is 12 amino acids. The CDR3 nucleotides read TGTGCCAGCAGCGTAGGGAACAATGAGCAGTTCTTC. Protein: CASSVGNNEQFF.

The chain couples TRBV19 to TRBJ2-2, with D perhaps matching TRBD1 (6 bases). The V gene lost 7 bases and the J gene lost 0 bases, with 15 bases spanning the gap. This CDR3 has 16 amino acids. Germline assignment: CDR1 LNHDA and CDR2 SQIVND (reference sequence). In nucleotides, the CDR3 is TGTGCCAGTACCCAACGTACAGGGCCGAACACCGGGGAGCTGTTTTTT. It translates to CASTQRTGPNTGELFF.

The chain couples TRBV12-3 or TRBV12-4 to TRBJ2-3, with a weak D call TRBD2 (5 bases). Trimming pared 7 bases from V and 11 bases from J, leaving 22 bases between. The CDR3 is 14 residues long. Written as DNA, the CDR3 is TGTGCCAGCACCCCAAACGAAAGTGGGAGTATGCAGTATTTT. It is translated as CASTPNESGSMQYF.

The table lists this clonotype with many counts. The chain couples TRBV28 to TRBJ2-1; D possibly corresponds to TRBD2 (6 bases). Germline V gives CDR1 MDHEN, CDR2 SYDVKM. The ends were cut back, 1 base at V and 5 bases at J, with 18 bases in the middle. This CDR3 is built from 17 residues. CDR3 DNA sequence: TGTGCCAGCAGTTTATACCCACGCGGGGAAGTAGACAATGAGCAGTTCTTC. The encoded protein is CASSLYPRGEVDNEQFF.

This clonotype was observed many times. The rearrangement links TRBV4-1 to TRBJ2-3; a possible D gene is TRBD2 (5 bases). CDR3 length: 15 residues. The germline V gene has CDR1 MGHRA and CDR2 YSYEKL. Between the trimmed V and J ends, which lost 3 bases and 2 bases, there was a span of 12 bases. CDR3 DNA sequence: TGCGCCAGCAGCCATGGACTCACAACCACAGATACGCAGTATTTT. Translating gives CASSHGLTTTDTQYF.

The table lists this clonotype with a few counts. The CDR3 spells CASRSRDRAGTEAFF. The CDR3 nucleotides are TGTGCCAGCAGAAGTCGTGACAGGGCCGGGACTGAAGCTTTCTTT. The V and J genes are TRBV7-9 and TRBJ1-1; 7 bases fit TRBD1. V gave up 6 bases and J gave up 5 bases; unmatched junction bases: 12. CDR1 SEHNR and CDR2 FQNEAQ come from the germline V gene (reference sequence). This CDR3 region has 15 residues.

This clonotype has a count of ten or more. The chain combines TRBV20-1 with TRBJ1-2, with 10 bases fitting TRBD1. The CDR3 sequence is 13 residues long. Germline V gene sequence: CDR1 DFQATT, CDR2 SNEGSKA (reference sequence). The V and J ends lost 4 bases and 4 bases, in that order; junction bases with no gene match: 3. The CDR3 nucleotides are TGCAGTGCTACGGGGACAGGGGCCTATGGCTACACCTTC. Protein: CSATGTGAYGYTF.

The chain couples TRBV11-2 to TRBJ2-3, with TRBD2 matching 12 bases. Looked up from germline, CDR1 is SGHAT and CDR2 is FQNNGV. This CDR3 region has 18 residues. J lost 2 bases, V lost 1 base, and 7 bases had no gene match. CDR3 nucleotide sequence: TGTGCCAGCAGCTTAGGGTCGCTAGCGGGGGGGATCACAGATACGCAGTATTTT. Translated, it gives CASSLGSLAGGITDTQYF.

This clonotype came up a few times. CDR3 sequence (DNA): TGTGCCAGCAGTTTAGAAAGGGGCTATGGCTACACCTTC. Amino acids: CASSLERGYGYTF. The chain employs TRBV12-3 or TRBV12-4 and TRBJ1-2; TRBD1 might be the D (5 bases). The ends were cut back, 1 base at V and 4 bases at J, with 7 bases in the middle. The CDR3 runs 13 residues.